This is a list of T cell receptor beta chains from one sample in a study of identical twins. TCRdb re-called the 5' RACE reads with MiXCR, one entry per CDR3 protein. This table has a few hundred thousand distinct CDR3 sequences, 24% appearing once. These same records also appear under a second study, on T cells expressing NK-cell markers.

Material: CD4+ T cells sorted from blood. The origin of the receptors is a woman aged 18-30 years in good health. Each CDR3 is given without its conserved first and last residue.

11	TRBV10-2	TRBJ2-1	ATVAGGINEQF
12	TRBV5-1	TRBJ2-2	ASSTPRATGELF
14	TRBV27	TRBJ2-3	ASSPHRGPNTDTQY
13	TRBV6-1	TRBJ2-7	ASILNLESSYEQY
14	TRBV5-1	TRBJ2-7	ASSQGGGFSSYEQY
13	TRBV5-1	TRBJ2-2	ASTQGAANTGELF
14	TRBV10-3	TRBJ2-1	AIFATSGSRVNEQF
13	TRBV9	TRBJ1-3	ASSREGGDGNTIY
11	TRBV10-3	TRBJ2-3	AIRGTTTDTQY
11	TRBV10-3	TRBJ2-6	AIGASGANVLT
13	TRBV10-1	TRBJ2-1	ASSRTSGAYNEQF
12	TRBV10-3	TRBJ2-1	AIKGGPAGNEQF
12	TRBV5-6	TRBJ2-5	ASSFVGNQETQY
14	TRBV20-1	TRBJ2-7	SARELNRGNGREQY
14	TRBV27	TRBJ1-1	ASSLFPGRMNTEAF
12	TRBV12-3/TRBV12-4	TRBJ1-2	ASSFGRGGYGYT
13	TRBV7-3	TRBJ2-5	ASSPRRGGQETQY
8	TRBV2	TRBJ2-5	ASLQETQY
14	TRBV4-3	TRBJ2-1	ASSQERLAGFNEQF
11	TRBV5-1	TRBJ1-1	ASSFHPATEAF
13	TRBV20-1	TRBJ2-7	SAQVAVWGSYEQY
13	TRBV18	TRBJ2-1	ATNSKSGGNNEQF
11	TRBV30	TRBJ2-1	AWKSAGGNEQF
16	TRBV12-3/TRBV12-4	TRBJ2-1	ASSNRGRGGQSGNEQF
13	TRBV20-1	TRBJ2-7	SARDRVDPRREQY
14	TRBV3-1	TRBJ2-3	ASSQRTSGYTDTQY
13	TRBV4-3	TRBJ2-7	ASSQGIVLTYEQY
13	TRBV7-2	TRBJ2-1	ASSSGTSGRNEQF
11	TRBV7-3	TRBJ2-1	ASSITSGDEQF
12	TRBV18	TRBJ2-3	ASSPPAHTDTQY
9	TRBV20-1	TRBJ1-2	SARVTNGYT